This is a list of T cell receptor beta chains from one sample in a study of blood T cell repertoires in COVID-19. Assay: immunoSEQ multiplex PCR; the TCRdb copy retains only in-frame clones and omits some. The repertoire consists of roughly 120,000 clones, with about nine tenths occurring once and the leading ten covering over 7%. Material for sequencing was peripheral blood. The receptor set was obtained from a human donor in a cohort sampled during active COVID-19. CDR3s include the opening cysteine and the closing phenylalanine or tryptophan. The D gene is left open where the match is weak. Clone size, where shown, is once, few, many, or a class for clones that have expanded.

CDR3: CASSKSDEQFF
DNA: TGTGCCAGCAGTAAGAGCGATGAGCAGTTCTTC
J: TRBJ2-1
V: TRBV7-6
size: NA
D: NA

CDR3: CATTDRGGGGYTF
DNA: TGTGCCACCACCGACAGGGGAGGTGGCGGCTACACCTTC
J: TRBJ1-2
V: TRBV24-1
size: NA
D: TRBD1

CDR3: CASSYPGGTEAFF
DNA: TGTGCCAGCAGTTACCCCGGCGGCACTGAAGCTTTCTTT
J: TRBJ1-1
V: TRBV6-5
size: NA
D: NA

CDR3: CASSSGQTYEQYF
DNA: TGTGCCAGCAGCTCGGGACAAACCTACGAGCAGTACTTC
J: TRBJ2-7
V: TRBV7-3
size: NA
D: NA

CDR3: CASSYPGTGQETQYF
DNA: TGTGCCAGCAGTTACCCTGGGACAGGGCAAGAGACCCAGTACTTC
J: TRBJ2-5
V: TRBV28
size: NA
D: TRBD1

CDR3: CASSGGSGTYNEQFF
DNA: TGTGCCAGCAGTGGTGGTAGCGGGACCTACAATGAGCAGTTCTTC
J: TRBJ2-1
V: TRBV6-4
size: NA
D: TRBD2

CDR3: CASSIDFRTSGYEQYF
DNA: TGTGCCAGTAGTATAGACTTTAGGACTAGCGGCTACGAGCAGTACTTC
J: TRBJ2-7
V: TRBV19
size: NA
D: TRBD2

CDR3: CASSYPGQGDEQYF
DNA: TGTGCCAGCAGTTACCCCGGACAGGGCGACGAGCAGTACTTC
J: TRBJ2-7
V: TRBV6-6
size: NA
D: TRBD1

CDR3: CASSQAGRGSEQRYF
DNA: TGCGCCAGCAGCCAAGCAGGTCGGGGGTCCGAGCAACGATACTTC
J: TRBJ2-4
V: TRBV4-1
size: NA
D: NA

CDR3: CASSPVSLNYGGSSYTF
DNA: TGTGCCAGTAGTCCAGTTTCCCTTAACTACGGAGGGAGTAGCTACACCTTC
J: TRBJ1-2
V: TRBV19
size: once
D: NA

CDR3: CASSSWGGYEQYF
DNA: TGTGCCAGCAGCTCCTGGGGCGGCTACGAGCAGTACTTC
J: TRBJ2-7
V: TRBV5-6
size: NA
D: NA

CDR3: CASSFTPSSYNEQFF
DNA: TGTGCCAGCAGCTTTACCCCGAGCTCCTACAATGAGCAGTTCTTC
J: TRBJ2-1
V: TRBV9
size: NA
D: NA

CDR3: CASSRQGSDYEQYF
DNA: TGTGCCAGCAGCAGACAGGGATCCGACTACGAGCAGTACTTC
J: TRBJ2-7
V: TRBV7-6
size: NA
D: TRBD1

CDR3: CASSYALQGQPQHF
DNA: TGTGCCAGCAGTTACGCCCTCCAGGGTCAGCCCCAGCATTTT
J: TRBJ1-5
V: TRBV6-5
size: NA
D: NA